Listed below are T cell receptor beta chains from one sample, sequenced in a study of CD8+ T cells in alopecia areata. Sequencing used immunoSEQ multiplex PCR; TCRdb keeps in-frame clones, though not all of them. The data contain about 210,000 clones, around 66% of them singletons. The source was CD4+ T cells sorted from blood, collected around week 44, from a patient treated with tofacitinib. These receptors were obtained from a human donor with alopecia areata. The CDR3 runs from the conserved cysteine through the conserved F or W. D genes are given only for firm matches. Only some rows state a clone size, as once, few, many or a class for expanded clones.

-	few	TRBV7-8	TRBJ2-5	TGTGCCAGCGGCTCAGGGCAAGAGACCCAGTACTTC	CASGSGQETQYF
-	once	TRBV5-1	TRBJ2-5	TGCGCCAGCAGCTTGGTGGCAGACCCCCAAGAGACCCAGTACTTC	CASSLVADPQETQYF
-	-	TRBV2	TRBJ2-1	TGTGCCAGCGGCCAAATCGGGACTTCCAAACGCAATGAGCAGTTCTTC	CASGQIGTSKRNEQFF
-	-	TRBV18	TRBJ1-2	TGTGCCAGCTCACCACCGGGGGGAAACTATGGCTACACCTTC	CASSPPGGNYGYTF
-	-	TRBV5-1	TRBJ2-3	TGCGCCAGCAGCTTGGATCGGAACACAGATACGCAGTATTTT	CASSLDRNTDTQYF
TRBD2	-	TRBV10-2	TRBJ2-1	TGCGCCAGCAGAGGACTAGCCCTCCAGGAGCAGTTCTTC	CASRGLALQEQFF
-	-	TRBV19	TRBJ1-1	TGTGCCAGTAGTATAATGCTCTTGAACACTGAAGCTTTCTTT	CASSIMLLNTEAFF
TRBD1	-	TRBV4-3	TRBJ1-1	TGCGCCAGCAGCCAAGCAAGACAGGGGGCAGGACGGGCTTTCTTT	CASSQARQGAGRAFF
-	once	TRBV20-1	TRBJ2-5	TGCAGTGCAACGATAGAGACCCAGTACTTC	CSATIETQYF
TRBD1	few	TRBV28	TRBJ1-2	TGTGCCAGCAGTAAGACCGGGACAGGGGGCATTAACTATGGCTACACCTTC	CASSKTGTGGINYGYTF
TRBD1	few	TRBV7-2	TRBJ1-2	TGTGCCAGCAGCCCCCCGGGACAGGAAGTAGGCTATGGCTACACCTTC	CASSPPGQEVGYGYTF
TRBD1	-	TRBV30	TRBJ1-1	TGTGCCTGGAGTATCCCGGGACAGGGGAGGACTGAAGCTTTCTTT	CAWSIPGQGRTEAFF
-	-	TRBV4-1	TRBJ2-3	TGCGCCAGCAGCCAAGACGCACAGCTAAACACAGATACGCAGTATTTT	CASSQDAQLNTDTQYF
TRBD1	-	TRBV7-8	TRBJ2-6	TGTGCCAGCAGCTTAGTAGGGACAGGGGTCCGCTCTGGGGCCAACGTCCTGACTTTC	CASSLVGTGVRSGANVLTF